Following are 14 T cell receptor beta chains from one sample sequenced in a study of blood T cells in healthy people across ages. The authors ran a second PCR of 7 to 11 cycles using a sample-barcoded 5' primer and a J-beta primer mix. TCRdb reprocessed the 5' RACE reads via MiXCR and lists one record per CDR3 protein. The sample has 1.5 million to 2 million distinct CDR3 sequences; about 30% are singletons. What was sequenced was blood. The receptors originated from a woman in her thirties in good health.

About this clonotype: This may stem from a read error, because a much larger clone lies one nucleotide away. CDR3 sequence (DNA): TGTGCCAGCAGCATTAGCGGGATAGTGGGTGAGACCCGGTACTTC. It is translated as CASSISGIVGETRYF. The gene calls are TRBV7-6 and TRBJ2-5, with 8 bases that match TRBD2. Germline CDR1 is SGHVS and CDR2 is FNYEAQ. The CDR3 sequence is 15 residues long.

The genes are TRBV7-6 and TRBJ1-2, with a possible D match to TRBD1 (6 bases). CDR1 SGHVS and CDR2 FNYEAQ come from the germline V gene. The CDR3 contains 20 residues. V dropped 2 bases and J dropped 0 bases, with 25 bases sitting between them. The CDR3 reads CASSLRRARDKGRTNYGYTF. The CDR3 coding sequence is TGTGCCAGCAGCTTAAGAAGGGCCCGGGACAAGGGCAGAACTAACTATGGCTACACCTTC.

This clonotype was picked up many times. V usage is TRBV5-1 and J usage is TRBJ2-7; D may be TRBD1 or TRBD2 (5 bases each). Germline assignment: CDR1 SGHRS and CDR2 YFSETQ. The CDR3 length is 15 residues. V was cut by 4 bases and J by 6 bases, with 20 bases left in between. This CDR3 reads CASSAAAGSLIEQYF. The CDR3 DNA reads TGCGCCAGCAGCGCCGCGGCAGGGAGCTTAATCGAGCAGTACTTC.

About this clonotype: At one boundary the junction diverges from the germline segment, which might be a read error. The chain recombines TRBV28 with TRBJ1-2; D perhaps matches TRBD1 (6 bases). Germline CDR1 reads MDHEN; CDR2 reads SYDVKM. CDR3 size: 14 residues. The CDR3 sequence: CASRFSGARKGYTF. Written as DNA, the CDR3 is TGTGCCAGCCGTTTTTCGGGGGCGAGGAAGGGCTACACCTTC.

This clonotype was seen a handful of times. The chain carries TRBV3-1 and TRBJ2-5; 12 bases align to TRBD1. From germline, CDR1 is LGHDT and CDR2 YNNKEL (reference sequence). CDR3 length: 14 residues. J was trimmed by 5 bases and V by 6 bases; bases with no gene match: 4. CDR3 nucleotide sequence: TGTGCCAGCAGAGGGACAGGGGGCTTCGAGACCCAGTACTTC. Amino acid sequence: CASRGTGGFETQYF.

The chain couples TRBV29-1 to TRBJ2-5; TRBD1 matches 9 bases. The DNA end favors TRBJ2-7, so the J call may be wrong. Germline assignment: CDR1 SQVTM and CDR2 ANQGSEA. There are 12 residues in the CDR3. Here the CDR3 reads CSAIQGAYEQYF. CDR3 DNA sequence: TGCAGCGCTATACAGGGGGCGTACGAGCAGTACTTC.

V gene TRBV2 combines with J gene TRBJ1-3; D not resolved. The CDR3 has 13 amino acids. Per the germline V gene, CDR1 is SNHLY and CDR2 is FYNNEI. Trimming took off 6 bases at V and 4 bases at J, with 10 bases between the two ends. For the CDR3, the DNA is TGTGCCAGCAGCAGACCTAACGGAAACACCATATATTTT. Translation gives CASSRPNGNTIYF. The entire variable domain, with the rest obtained from reference TRBV2 and TRBJ1-3, is as follows: EPEVTQTPSHQVTQMGQEVILRCVPISNHLYFYWYRQILGQKVEFLVSFYNNEISEKSEIFDDQFSVERPDGSNFTLKIRSTKLEDSAMYFCASSRPNGNTIYFGEGSWLTVV.

The chain has TRBV20-1 and TRBJ2-1; TRBD1 might be the D (7 bases). This CDR3 comprises 14 residues. V gave up 6 bases and J gave up 0 bases, with 12 bases separating them. Germline V gene data show CDR1 as DFQATT and CDR2 as SNEGSKA (reference sequence). In DNA form, the CDR3 reads TGCAGTGCCCAGGGGGGAAGCTCCTACAATGAGCAGTTCTTC. Its protein product is CSAQGGSSYNEQFF.

This clonotype was detected a few times. The V gene is TRBV10-3, the J gene TRBJ1-2; D unresolved. V lost 4 bases, J lost 8 bases, and 14 bases lay in between. The length of the CDR3 is 13 residues. Germline V gene data show CDR1 as ENHRY and CDR2 as SYGVKD. CDR3 residues: CAISGRGNNGYTF. CDR3 in DNA: TGTGCCATCAGTGGTCGGGGTAATAACGGCTACACCTTC.

This clonotype was seen ten or more times. The rearrangement joins TRBV29-1 to TRBJ2-5, with a weak D call TRBD1 (5 bases). CDR1 SQVTM and CDR2 ANQGSEA come from the germline V gene. The CDR3 runs to 12 residues. V gave up 2 bases and J gave up 4 bases, with 8 bases separating them. The CDR3 loop is CSVERQRETQYF. The DNA for the CDR3 is TGCAGCGTTGAAAGACAGAGAGAGACCCAGTACTTC.

There are many counts of this clonotype. The CDR3 is CASSLEQGNTEAFF. DNA for the CDR3: TGCGCCAGCAGCTTGGAACAGGGTAACACTGAAGCTTTCTTT. The chain is built from TRBV5-1 and TRBJ1-1, with a tentative D call TRBD1 (6 bases). V was cut by 0 bases and J by 2 bases, with 8 bases left in between. The CDR3 extends over 14 amino acids. CDR1 is SGHRS and CDR2 is YFSETQ in the germline V gene.

The table lists this clonotype with a few counts. The chain recombines TRBV6-1 with TRBJ2-1; D possibly corresponds to TRBD1 (5 bases). Germline loops: CDR1 MNHNS, CDR2 SASEGT. The CDR3 is 17 residues long. V was cut by 2 bases and J by 0 bases, with 14 bases left in between. The CDR3 coding sequence is TGTGCCAGCAGTGAAAGGGAAAGGGGAAGCTCCTACAATGAGCAGTTCTTC. Encoded protein: CASSERERGSSYNEQFF.

The chain recombines TRBV6-5 with TRBJ2-3, with TRBD2 as a possible D gene (6 bases). The CDR3 has 13 amino acids. CDR1 is MNHEY, CDR2 SVGAGI, per germline. With 0 bases removed from V and 14 bases from J, the gap between germline ends came to 15 bases. This CDR3 reads CASSYSEGRARYF. CDR3 nucleotides: TGTGCCAGCAGTTACTCGGAGGGCAGGGCCAGGTATTTT.

This clonotype was counted only a few times. The junction departs from germline at one end; a sequencing error may be responsible. The rearrangement uses TRBV29-1 and TRBJ1-1, with a tentative D call TRBD1 (5 bases). This CDR3 comprises 14 residues. Germline-derived CDR1 and CDR2 are SQVTM and ANQGSEA. This chain's CDR3 is CSVQSGLSNTEAFF. The DNA of the CDR3 is TGCAGCGTCCAATCGGGACTCTCGAACACTGAGGCTTTCTTT.